The 23 T cell receptor beta chains presented below share a single source sample, sequenced in a study of cytomegalovirus exposure and HLA in healthy donors. PCR involved 60 Vbeta and 13 Jbeta primers. The repertoire was sequenced with immunoSEQ multiplex PCR; TCRdb's copy has only in-frame clones and lacks some. The sample has over 150,000 clones, more than 75% seen once. Sequencing was carried out using PBMCs. The receptor source for this set is a girl under three years old in good health and CMV-seronegative.

The genes are TRBV7-9 and TRBJ2-7; perhaps TRBD1 as D (6 bases). Trimming pared 5 bases from V and 0 bases from J, leaving 17 bases between. The CDR3 consists of 16 residues. Germline V gives CDR1 SEHNR, CDR2 FQNEAQ (reference sequence). Here the CDR3 DNA reads TGTGCCAGCAGCCCTACGGACAGACCTTTCTCCTACGAGCAGTACTTC. Amino acids: CASSPTDRPFSYEQYF.

The chain couples TRBV29-1 to TRBJ1-1, with D possibly being TRBD1 (5 bases). Trimming took 3 bases from V and 8 from J, leaving 16 bases between them. CDR1 is SQVTM and CDR2 is ANQGSEA in the germline V gene. The CDR3 extends over 13 amino acids. The chain's CDR3 is CSVEKVFRAEAFF. The CDR3 DNA reads TGCAGCGTTGAGAAGGTTTTCAGGGCAGAAGCTTTCTTT.

This clone was detected only once. The chain links TRBV14 to TRBJ2-7, with 12 positions matching TRBD2. Trimming at V came to 0 bases and at J to 2 bases, leaving 11 bases not matched to a gene. The CDR3 is made up of 19 amino acids. Germline CDR1 reads SGHDN; CDR2 reads FVKESK. In DNA form, the CDR3 reads TGTGCCAGCAGCCAAGATCCCGGACTAGCGGGATCGCGACCCTACGAGCAGTACTTC. Its translation: CASSQDPGLAGSRPYEQYF.

The rearrangement links TRBV12-5 to TRBJ2-6; the match to TRBD1 covers 7 bases. Per germline, CDR1 LGHNT and CDR2 FRNRAP. Losses at the gene ends were 6 bases for V and 2 bases for J; bases not matched to a gene: 7. This CDR3 is 16 amino acids long. Here the CDR3 DNA reads TGTGCTAGTGGGAGGGGGCGGTTGCCTGGGGCCAACGTCCTGACTTTC. Translating it yields CASGRGRLPGANVLTF.

The V call is TRBV19, the J call TRBJ2-2; D might be TRBD1 (5 bases). V was pared by 3 bases and J by 3 bases, with 17 bases between. This CDR3 has 17 residues. Germline V gene sequence: CDR1 LNHDA, CDR2 SQIVND (reference sequence). The CDR3 region has the DNA TGTGCCAGTAGTATTTGGGGCAAACATTCACACACCGGGGAGCTGTTTTTT. Protein product: CASSIWGKHSHTGELFF.

The rearrangement links TRBV7-9 to TRBJ2-7, with 8 bases lining up with TRBD1. V shed 5 bases and J 5 bases; nucleotides not matched to a gene: 5. This CDR3 comprises 13 residues. Germline-derived CDR1 and CDR2 are SEHNR and FQNEAQ (reference sequence). The CDR3, as DNA: TGTGCCAGCAGCCCAACGGACAGGGACGAGCAGTACTTC. Its translation is CASSPTDRDEQYF.

In regard to this clone: Distinct nucleotide sequences in the sample also encode this CDR3. The rearrangement uses TRBV18 and TRBJ2-7; 7 bases are a match to TRBD1. Per germline, CDR1 KGHSH and CDR2 LQKENI. Germline trimming cut 6 bases from V and 5 bases from J; bases unmatched to any gene: 4. The CDR3 loop spans 12 amino acids. CDR3 DNA sequence: TGTGCCAGCTCCCCCGACAGGGACGAGCAGTACTTC. This translates into CASSPDRDEQYF.

The V and J genes are TRBV6-1 and TRBJ2-3; D ambiguous. Germline V gene data show CDR1 as MNHNS and CDR2 as SASEGT. Deletions cut 5 bases from V and 1 base from J, with 13 bases between. The CDR3 is 15 residues long. CDR3 region: CASSTARWGTDTQYF. CDR3 in DNA: TGTGCCAGCAGTACCGCCAGGTGGGGCACAGATACGCAGTATTTT.

The J gene is TRBJ2-7, the V gene TRBV5-1, with 7 bases matching TRBD1. V lost 6 bases and J lost 2; bases outside the gene matches: 14. Germline V CDR1 and CDR2: SGHRS, YFSETQ. This CDR3 region has 16 residues. Written as DNA, the CDR3 is TGCGCCAGCACCCTTATCAGCCGGACAGGCCCCTACGAGCAGTACTTC. This translates into CASTLISRTGPYEQYF.

This sequence joins TRBV10-3 and TRBJ2-3; 12 nucleotides align to TRBD2. The junction had 5 bases not matched to a gene; V was cut back by 2 bases and J by 5 bases. The CDR3 spans 16 residues. The germline CDR1 and CDR2 sequences are ENHRY and SYGVKD. The CDR3 DNA sequence: TGTGCCATCAGTGAGACTCCTAGCGGGGGGGGAGATACGCAGTATTTT. This encodes CAISETPSGGGDTQYF.

The chain combines TRBV5-4 with TRBJ2-1; TRBD2 matches at 7 bases. Looked up from germline, CDR1 is SGHNT and CDR2 is YYREEE (reference sequence). Trimming removed 6 bases from V and 5 bases from J; junction bases left unmatched: 8. The length of the CDR3 is 14 residues. CDR3 DNA sequence: TGTGCCAGCACTGAGACTAGCCTCAACAATGAGCAGTTCTTC. Amino acid sequence: CASTETSLNNEQFF.

The genes are TRBV5-4 and TRBJ2-7; 16 nucleotides agree with TRBD2. Losses at the gene ends were 3 bases for V and 5 bases for J; bases not matched to a gene: 5. The CDR3 runs to 16 residues. Germline CDR1 SGHNT, CDR2 YYREEE (reference sequence). As DNA, the CDR3 is TGTGCCAGCAGCTCGGCGGGGACTAGCGGGAGGGACGAGCAGTACTTC. Residues: CASSSAGTSGRDEQYF. Looking up the rest from reference TRBV5-4 and TRBJ2-7 gives the full variable domain: ETGVTQSPTHLIKTRGQQVTLRCSSQSGHNTVSWYQQALGQGPQFIFQYYREEENGRGNFPPRFSGLQFPNYSSELNVNALELDDSALYLCASSSAGTSGRDEQYFGPGTRLTVT.

The V call is TRBV2, the J call TRBJ2-3; the D is unclear. CDR3 length: 14 residues. V lost 3 bases and J lost 5, with 12 bases in between. Germline V gene sequence: CDR1 SNHLY, CDR2 FYNNEI. The CDR3 sequence is CASSELFRVDTQYF. CDR3 DNA sequence: TGTGCCAGCAGTGAGCTTTTTCGGGTAGATACGCAGTATTTT.

For the CDR3, the DNA is TGCGCCAGCAGCCAAGAGACACCTCCCTTGAACACTGAAGCTTTCTTT. Protein sequence: CASSQETPPLNTEAFF. The V call is TRBV4-1, the J call TRBJ1-1; D gene ambiguous. V lost 0 bases, J lost 0 bases, and 11 bases lay in between. The CDR3 covers 16 residues. Germline V gives CDR1 MGHRA, CDR2 YSYEKL.

This clone has a single count. The V gene is TRBV4-2, the J gene TRBJ1-5; 7 bases line up with TRBD1. The V gene end was trimmed by 1 base and the J gene end by 6 bases; junction bases not matched to a gene: 9. The CDR3 totals 16 residues. Looked up from germline, CDR1 is LGHNA and CDR2 is YNFKEQ. The CDR3 DNA reads TGTGCCAGCAGCCAAGGCGCAGGGGGTATGAGTCAGCCCCAGCATTTT. Translating gives CASSQGAGGMSQPQHF.

The rearrangement links TRBV9 to TRBJ2-1; 9 nucleotides line up with TRBD2. V shed 1 base, J shed 6 bases, and the junction held 5 bases outside the gene matches. CDR1 is SGDLS, CDR2 YYNGEE, per germline. The CDR3 runs to 15 residues. The CDR3 region has the DNA TGTGCCAGCAGCGTACTAGCGGGATCCCCCAATGAGCAGTTCTTC. Translation: CASSVLAGSPNEQFF.

This chain uses TRBV6-5 with TRBJ2-7, with D tentatively TRBD2 (6 bases). The CDR3 sequence is 12 residues long. Germline V gene sequence: CDR1 MNHEY, CDR2 SVGAGI. V was cut by 5 bases and J by 5 bases, with 10 bases left in between. The CDR3, as DNA: TGTGCCAGCAGTCAAACGGGGGACGAGCAGTACTTC. It codes for CASSQTGDEQYF.

The chain is built from TRBV2 and TRBJ1-4; 10 positions match TRBD1. J gave up 3 bases and V 4 bases, and 5 bases lay outside the gene matches. From germline, CDR1 is SNHLY and CDR2 FYNNEI. CDR3 length: 16 amino acids. The CDR3 sequence: CASSGDRGSSNEKLFF. CDR3 coding DNA: TGTGCCAGCAGTGGGGACAGGGGTTCTTCTAATGAAAAACTGTTTTTT. Drawing the rest from reference TRBV2 and TRBJ1-4, the complete variable domain is EPEVTQTPSHQVTQMGQEVILRCVPISNHLYFYWYRQILGQKVEFLVSFYNNEISEKSEIFDDQFSVERPDGSNFTLKIRSTKLEDSAMYFCASSGDRGSSNEKLFFGSGTQLSVL.

The rearrangement uses TRBV4-2 and TRBJ2-7; 8 bases map to TRBD1. Germline-derived CDR1 and CDR2 are LGHNA and YNFKEQ. The CDR3 spans 16 residues. After removal of 4 bases from V and 4 bases from J, the junction contained 12 bases not matched to a gene. CDR3 bases: TGTGCCAGCAGCCTCAGACCGGGACAGGAGGAGTACGAGCAGTACTTC. Translated: CASSLRPGQEEYEQYF.

This clone was observed once. The chain couples TRBV7-2 to TRBJ2-4, with TRBD2 matching 10 bases. The length of the CDR3 is 16 residues. After removal of 5 bases from V and 3 bases from J, the junction contained 7 bases not matched to a gene. CDR1 is SGHTA, CDR2 FQGNSA, per germline. This CDR3 reads CASSTGTSVGKNIQYF. DNA of the CDR3: TGTGCCAGCAGCACCGGGACTAGCGTCGGCAAAAACATTCAGTACTTC.

This clone came up a few times. The genes are TRBV11-1 and TRBJ2-2, with 7 bases lining up with TRBD2. The CDR3 runs to 16 residues. The germline CDR1 and CDR2 sequences are SGHAT and FQDESV (reference sequence). The ends lost 1 base at V and 1 base at J; junction bases unmatched: 3. The CDR3 sequence is CASSLGLAENTGELFF. As DNA, the CDR3 is TGTGCCAGCAGCTTAGGTCTAGCGGAGAACACCGGGGAGCTGTTTTTT.

The chain employs TRBV18 and TRBJ1-1; the D gene is possibly TRBD1 (5 bases). The CDR3 has 14 residues. Between the trimmed V and J ends, which lost 3 bases and 2 bases, there was a span of 10 bases. CDR1 KGHSH and CDR2 LQKENI come from the germline V gene. The CDR3 spells CASSPGHPNTEAFF. CDR3 DNA: TGTGCCAGCTCACCCGGACACCCAAACACTGAAGCTTTCTTT.

The chain has TRBV5-5 and TRBJ1-1; a weak D match, TRBD1 (5 bases). V was trimmed by 0 bases and J by 0 bases, leaving 6 bases between them. In germline, CDR1 is SGHKS, CDR2 YYEKEE (reference sequence). The CDR3 has 14 amino acids. CDR3 bases: TGTGCCAGCAGCTTGGACAGGCTGAACACTGAAGCTTTCTTT. It translates to CASSLDRLNTEAFF.